These 20 T cell receptor beta chains were all obtained from the same sample, sequenced in a study of a mutant IDH1 vaccine in newly diagnosed glioma. Sample time point: week 11, during vaccination. Each dose delivered 300 ug of mutant IDH1 20-mer peptide subcutaneously with imiquimod. Clones were sequenced by immunoSEQ multiplex PCR, and TCRdb holds only the in-frame ones, with some missing. The data hold around 66,000 clones, with roughly 80% observed a single time. Their antigens remain unidentified. The sequencing here drew on PBMCs, taken from a glioma patient whose treatment included an IDH1 peptide vaccine. These receptors all come from a man aged 45-65 years with glioma.

This clone was seen only once. The chain carries TRBV5-5 and TRBJ2-3; weak D call: TRBD1 (5 bases). Germline CDR1 reads SGHKS; CDR2 reads YYEKEE (reference sequence). The germline V and J ends were trimmed by 1 base and 0 bases, with 6 bases remaining between them. The CDR3 extends over 14 amino acids. The CDR3: CASSLTGSTDTQYF. CDR3 sequence (DNA): TGTGCCAGCAGCTTGACAGGCAGCACAGATACGCAGTATTTT.

The V gene is TRBV27, the J gene TRBJ2-2; tentatively, D is TRBD1 or TRBD2 (5 bases each). Trimming stripped 2 bases from V and 8 bases from J, with 12 bases between. Germline CDR1 reads MNHEY; CDR2 reads SMNVEV (reference sequence). The CDR3 has 14 amino acids. CDR3 nucleotide sequence: TGTGCCAGCAGTTTAGGGGGTCGTGTGGGGGAGCTGTTTTTT. It yields the protein CASSLGGRVGELFF.

The gene calls are TRBV7-2 and TRBJ2-6; no firm D call. Germline CDR1 SGHTA, CDR2 FQGNSA. The CDR3 extends over 16 amino acids. V was trimmed by 7 bases and J by 0 bases, leaving 13 bases between them. The CDR3 DNA follows: TGTGCCAGCACCATTATGGCAGGCTCTGGGGCCAACGTCCTGACTTTC. Protein sequence: CASTIMAGSGANVLTF.

The chain joins TRBV10-3 to TRBJ2-3; unclear D gene. The germline V gene has CDR1 ENHRY and CDR2 SYGVKD. Trimming took off 0 bases at V and 5 bases at J, with 3 bases between the two ends. The CDR3 runs 12 residues. The CDR3 is CAISESGDTQYF. As DNA, the CDR3 is TGTGCCATCAGTGAGTCTGGAGATACGCAGTATTTT.

This clone was detected only a few times. The chain has TRBV7-9 and TRBJ2-5; D gene unclear. The germline V and J ends were trimmed by 6 bases and 5 bases, with 10 bases remaining between them. The CDR3 runs to 12 residues. The V gene's germline CDR1 is SEHNR and CDR2 FQNEAQ (reference sequence). DNA of the CDR3: TGTGCCAGCAGGAGACTTTGGGAGACCCAGTACTTC. Its translation: CASRRLWETQYF.

The CDR3: CASTFPGQGTDTQYF. CDR3 bases: TGTGCCAGCACCTTTCCGGGACAGGGCACAGATACGCAGTATTTT. The chain combines TRBV6-6 with TRBJ2-3, with 8 bases matching TRBD1. CDR1 is MNHNY and CDR2 is SVGAGI in the germline V gene (reference sequence). The CDR3 covers 15 residues. V gave up 7 bases and J gave up 1 base; unmatched junction bases: 7.

The chain employs TRBV2 and TRBJ2-1; the D call may be TRBD1 or TRBD2 (8 bases each). The germline gives CDR1 SNHLY, CDR2 FYNNEI. The CDR3 spans 15 residues. Trimming left V 11 bases short and J 7 bases short, with 24 bases between. The CDR3 nucleotides read TGTGCCTTTCCACGGGGGGGTACAGGGGGGAATGAGCAGTTCTTC. This translates into CAFPRGGTGGNEQFF.

The chain joins TRBV13 to TRBJ2-7; tentatively, D is TRBD2 (5 bases). Trimming shortened V by 3 bases and J by 9 bases, and 18 bases separated the two germline ends. Per germline, CDR1 PRHDT and CDR2 FYEKMQ (reference sequence). The CDR3 runs to 14 residues. As DNA, the CDR3 is TGTGCCAGCAGCTTCTGGGGAGACCGCGGAGGGCAGTACTTC. Its translation is CASSFWGDRGGQYF.

V and J are TRBV14 and TRBJ2-1; D might be TRBD1 or TRBD2, each matching 6 bases. The CDR3 covers 17 residues. Germline V gives CDR1 SGHDN, CDR2 FVKESK. Trimming stripped 1 base from V and 6 bases from J, with 19 bases between. The CDR3 DNA is TGTGCCAGCAGCCAAGTGAAGGGGGGAGGATTGAGCAATGAGCAGTTCTTC. Its protein product is CASSQVKGGGLSNEQFF.

This chain uses TRBV7-2 with TRBJ1-6; the D is unclear. Germline CDR1 is SGHTA and CDR2 is FQGNSA. The CDR3 covers 12 residues. V lost 4 bases, J lost 14 bases, and 12 bases lay in between. The CDR3 here is CASSSDRESLHF. CDR3 coding DNA: TGTGCCAGCAGCTCGGATCGGGAATCCCTCCACTTT.

The V call is TRBV19, the J call TRBJ1-2; TRBD1 matches at 9 bases. The CDR3 consists of 15 residues. V lost 5 bases to trimming and J lost 8 bases; unmatched junction nucleotides: 12. The germline V gene has CDR1 LNHDA and CDR2 SQIVND (reference sequence). CDR3 in DNA: TGTGCCAGTAGTTCCAGGGAGGGACAGGGTTTCGGCTACACCTTC. Translating gives CASSSREGQGFGYTF.

This clone was seen once. V gene TRBV7-2 combines with J gene TRBJ1-2, with 7 positions matching TRBD1. V shed 5 bases and J 0 bases; nucleotides not matched to a gene: 12. Germline CDR1 is SGHTA and CDR2 is FQGNSA. The length of the CDR3 is 17 residues. The CDR3 nucleotides read TGTGCCAGCAGCCCCGTAGGACAGGCATCTCCTAACTATGGCTACACCTTC. Its translation: CASSPVGQASPNYGYTF.

The J gene is TRBJ2-1, the V gene TRBV29-1, with D perhaps TRBD2 (5 bases). V lost 4 bases and J 7 bases, leaving 20 bases between the germline ends. Germline CDR1 is SQVTM and CDR2 is ANQGSEA. There are 15 residues in the CDR3. CDR3 region: CSVASPGEYINEQFF. CDR3 in DNA: TGCAGCGTTGCAAGCCCCGGGGAATATATAAATGAGCAGTTCTTC.

This chain links TRBV28 with TRBJ1-1; no firm D call. In germline, CDR1 is MDHEN, CDR2 SYDVKM. The V gene lost 4 bases and the J gene lost 6 bases, with 9 bases spanning the gap. The CDR3 has 12 amino acids. The CDR3 region has the DNA TGTGCCAGCAGTTCCAGTACCCCTGAAGCTTTCTTT. Its translation is CASSSSTPEAFF.

The chain carries TRBV10-3 and TRBJ2-7, with 7 nucleotides matching TRBD2. This CDR3 is 15 amino acids long. Germline-derived CDR1 and CDR2 are ENHRY and SYGVKD. V shed 0 bases, J shed 4 bases, and the junction held 6 bases outside the gene matches. CDR3 coding DNA: TGTGCCATCAGTGAGTCGATCGCGGGAGTGTACGAGCAGTACTTC. Encoded protein: CAISESIAGVYEQYF.

This sequence joins TRBV5-1 and TRBJ2-1; the match to TRBD2 covers 8 bases. Losses at the gene ends were 3 bases for V and 1 base for J; bases not matched to a gene: 3. Germline V lookup: CDR1 SGHRS, CDR2 YFSETQ. The CDR3 loop spans 15 amino acids. The CDR3 DNA reads as TGCGCCAGCAGCTCCGGGGGGGCTTCCTACAATGAGCAGTTCTTC. This translates into CASSSGGASYNEQFF.

V and J are TRBV30 and TRBJ1-1; D possibly corresponds to TRBD1 (5 bases). The germline V and J ends were trimmed by 0 bases and 7 bases, with 18 bases remaining between them. CDR1 GTSNPN and CDR2 SVGIG come from the germline V gene (reference sequence). CDR3 length: 15 amino acids. The CDR3 is CAWSVGLGGWDEAFF. CDR3 DNA: TGTGCCTGGAGTGTAGGGCTTGGGGGGTGGGATGAAGCTTTCTTT.

The chain combines TRBV4-1 with TRBJ2-1, with D possibly being TRBD2 (5 bases). CDR1 and CDR2 from the germline V gene are MGHRA and YSYEKL. V gave up 1 base and J gave up 6 bases, with 13 bases separating them. The CDR3 loop spans 15 amino acids. The CDR3 nucleotides read TGCGCCAGCAGCCAAGTCGGAGGCAGCTCCAATGAGCAGTTCTTC. The encoded protein is CASSQVGGSSNEQFF.

The sample holds one count of this clone. The chain employs TRBV5-1 and TRBJ2-1, with D uncertain. The germline CDR1 and CDR2 sequences are SGHRS and YFSETQ. The length of the CDR3 is 14 residues. Trimming removed 2 bases from V and 4 bases from J, with 10 bases in between. CDR3 coding DNA: TGCGCCAGCAGCTTTAGCCTCCAATACAATGAGCAGTTCTTC. Its translation: CASSFSLQYNEQFF.

The chain is built from TRBV7-8 and TRBJ1-3, with no clear D. This CDR3 spans 12 amino acids. Germline V gene sequence: CDR1 SGHVS, CDR2 FQNEAQ. V dropped 3 bases and J dropped 9 bases, with 9 bases sitting between them. CDR3 nucleotides: TGTGCCAGCAGCTTGGAGGGAGGCACCATATATTTT. This sequence encodes CASSLEGGTIYF. Full variable domain (rest looked up from reference TRBV7-8 and TRBJ1-3): GAGVSQSPRYKVAKRGQDVALRCDPISGHVSLFWYQQALGQGPEFLTYFQNEAQLDKSGLPSDRFFAERPEGSVSTLKIQRTQQEDSAVYLCASSLEGGTIYFGEGSWLTVV.